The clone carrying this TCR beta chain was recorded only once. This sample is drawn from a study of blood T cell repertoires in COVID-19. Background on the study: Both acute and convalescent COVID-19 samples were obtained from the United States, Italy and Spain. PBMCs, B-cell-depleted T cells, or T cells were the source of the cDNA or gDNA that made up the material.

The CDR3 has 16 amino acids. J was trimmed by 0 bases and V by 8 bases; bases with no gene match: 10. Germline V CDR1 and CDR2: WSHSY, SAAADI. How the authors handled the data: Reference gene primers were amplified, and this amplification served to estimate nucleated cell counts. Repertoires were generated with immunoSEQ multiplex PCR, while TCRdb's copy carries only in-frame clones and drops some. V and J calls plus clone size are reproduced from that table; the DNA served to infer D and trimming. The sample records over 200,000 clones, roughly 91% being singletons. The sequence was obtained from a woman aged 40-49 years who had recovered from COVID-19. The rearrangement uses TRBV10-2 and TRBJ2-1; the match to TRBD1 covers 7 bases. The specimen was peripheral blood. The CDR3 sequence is CASSGGVSSSYNEQFF. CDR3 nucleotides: TGCGCCAGCTCAGGGGGTGTGTCCAGCTCCTACAATGAGCAGTTCTTC.